This T cell receptor (beta chain) is drawn from a study of T cells in Graves' hyperthyroidism and ophthalmopathy. Patients aged 18 to 65 with hyperthyroidism were newly diagnosed, with duration under 2 months. Diagnoses were made from clinical symptoms, serum measures (thyroxine and TRAb), thyroid ultrasound and orbital computed tomography. From RNA transcripts, TCR beta CDR3 regions were amplified. First-round RT-PCR targeting the TCR CDR3 was performed with the HTBI primer set. TCRdb reprocessed the multiplex PCR reads with MiXCR, giving one entry per CDR3 protein. The sample yields some 800,000 distinct CDR3 sequences, about two fifths seen once. Between the trimmed V and J ends, which lost 3 bases and 4 bases, there was a span of 12 bases. The V gene's germline CDR1 is LNHNV and CDR2 YYDKDF (reference sequence). The CDR3 has 15 amino acids. This clonotype was recorded only once.

V gene TRBV15 combines with J gene TRBJ2-2; unclear D gene. The source is a man aged 18 to 30 with Graves' hyperthyroidism. Material: blood. This chain's CDR3 is CATSSLMLSTGELFF. The CDR3 DNA reads as TGTGCCACCAGCAGCTTAATGCTTAGCACCGGGGAGCTGTTTTTT.